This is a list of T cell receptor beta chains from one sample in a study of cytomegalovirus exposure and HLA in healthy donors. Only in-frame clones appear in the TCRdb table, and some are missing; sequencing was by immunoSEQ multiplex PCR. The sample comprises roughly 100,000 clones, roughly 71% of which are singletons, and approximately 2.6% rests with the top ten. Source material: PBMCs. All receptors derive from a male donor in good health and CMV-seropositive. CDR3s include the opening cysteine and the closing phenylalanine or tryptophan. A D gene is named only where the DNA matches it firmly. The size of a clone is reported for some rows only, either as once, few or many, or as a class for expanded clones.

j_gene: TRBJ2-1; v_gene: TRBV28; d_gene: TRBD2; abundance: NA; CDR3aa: CASSFVLAGGNEQFF; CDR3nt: TGTGCCAGCAGTTTCGTCCTAGCGGGAGGAAATGAGCAGTTCTTC
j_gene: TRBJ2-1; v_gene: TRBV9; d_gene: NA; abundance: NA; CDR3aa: CASSFITTSNEQFF; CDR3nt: TGTGCCAGCAGCTTTATAACCACATCCAATGAGCAGTTCTTC
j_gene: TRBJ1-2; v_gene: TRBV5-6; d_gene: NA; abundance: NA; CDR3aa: CASSLADWDYGYTF; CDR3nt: TGTGCCAGCAGCTTGGCCGACTGGGACTATGGCTACACCTTC
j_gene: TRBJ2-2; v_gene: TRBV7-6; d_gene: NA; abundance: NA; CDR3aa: CASSRQENTGELFF; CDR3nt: TGTGCCAGCAGCCGACAGGAAAACACCGGGGAGCTGTTTTTT
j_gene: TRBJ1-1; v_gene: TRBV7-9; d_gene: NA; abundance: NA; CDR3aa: CASSPPGGSEAFF; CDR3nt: TGTGCCAGCAGCCCTCCGGGAGGCTCTGAAGCTTTCTTT
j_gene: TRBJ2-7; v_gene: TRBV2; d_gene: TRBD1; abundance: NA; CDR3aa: CASRPGQATYEQYF; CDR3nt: TGTGCCAGCAGACCCGGACAGGCCACCTACGAGCAGTACTTC
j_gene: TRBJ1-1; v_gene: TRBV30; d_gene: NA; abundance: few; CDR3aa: CAWNKQGSTEAFF; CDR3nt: TGTGCCTGGAACAAACAGGGCAGCACTGAAGCTTTCTTT
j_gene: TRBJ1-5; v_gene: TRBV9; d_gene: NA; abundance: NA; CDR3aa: CASSVEGDHQPQNF; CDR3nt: TGTGCCAGCAGCGTAGAGGGGGATCATCAGCCCCAGAATTTT
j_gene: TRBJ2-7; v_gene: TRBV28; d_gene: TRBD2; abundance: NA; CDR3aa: CASSLTGGNYEQYF; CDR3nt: TGTGCCAGCAGTTTGACGGGAGGAAACTACGAGCAGTACTTC
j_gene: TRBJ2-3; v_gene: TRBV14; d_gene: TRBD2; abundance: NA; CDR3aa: CASSQVWTSGVADTQYF; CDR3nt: TGTGCCAGCAGCCAAGTATGGACTAGCGGGGTCGCAGATACGCAGTATTTT
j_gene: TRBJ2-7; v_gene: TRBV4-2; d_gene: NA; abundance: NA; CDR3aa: CASSQGVYEQYF; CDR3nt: TGTGCCAGCAGCCAAGGCGTATACGAGCAGTACTTC
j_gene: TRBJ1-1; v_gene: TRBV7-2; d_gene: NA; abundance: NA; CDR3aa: CASKGVRRTEAFF; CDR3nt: TGTGCCAGCAAGGGGGTGAGGAGGACTGAAGCTTTCTTT
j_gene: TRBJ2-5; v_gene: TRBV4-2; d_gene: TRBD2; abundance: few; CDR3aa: CASSQDSGGAFETQYF; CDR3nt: TGTGCCAGCAGCCAAGATAGCGGGGGGGCTTTCGAGACCCAGTACTTC
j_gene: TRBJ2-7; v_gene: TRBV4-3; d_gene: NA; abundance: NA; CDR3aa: CASSQEWSDYEQYF; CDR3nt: TGCGCCAGCAGCCAAGAATGGTCAGACTACGAGCAGTACTTC
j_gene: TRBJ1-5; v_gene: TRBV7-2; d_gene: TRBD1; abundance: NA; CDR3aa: CASGPTGVQPQHF; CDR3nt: TGTGCCAGCGGACCGACAGGGGTTCAGCCCCAGCATTTT
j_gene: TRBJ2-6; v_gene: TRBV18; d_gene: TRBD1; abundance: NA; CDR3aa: CASSSAGTGGSGANVLTF; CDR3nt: TGTGCCAGCTCATCAGCCGGGACAGGGGGCTCTGGGGCCAACGTCCTGACTTTC
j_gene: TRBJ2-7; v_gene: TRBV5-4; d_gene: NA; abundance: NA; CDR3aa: CASSTAGYREQYF; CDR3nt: TGTGCCAGCAGCACAGCAGGGTATCGGGAGCAGTACTTC
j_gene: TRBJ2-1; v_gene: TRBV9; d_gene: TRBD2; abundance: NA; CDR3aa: CASSVTFGTSGVYEQFF; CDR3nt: TGTGCCAGCAGCGTAACATTTGGGACTAGCGGGGTTTATGAGCAGTTCTTC
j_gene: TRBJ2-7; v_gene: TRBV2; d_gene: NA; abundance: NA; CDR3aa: CASSEDSRGYEQYF; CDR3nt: TGTGCCAGCAGTGAAGATAGCAGGGGCTACGAGCAGTACTTC
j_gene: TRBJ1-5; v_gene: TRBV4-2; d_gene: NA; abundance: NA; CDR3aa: CASSQEYRGNQPQHF; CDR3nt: TGTGCCAGCAGCCAGGAATACAGGGGCAATCAGCCCCAGCATTTT
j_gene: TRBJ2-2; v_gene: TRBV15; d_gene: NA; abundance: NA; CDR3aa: CATSRGGESTGELFF; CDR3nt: TGTGCCACCAGCAGAGGGGGGGAGAGCACCGGGGAGCTGTTTTTT
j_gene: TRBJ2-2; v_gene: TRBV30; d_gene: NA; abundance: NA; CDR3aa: CAWRWSTVTGELFF; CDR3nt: TGTGCCTGGAGATGGTCTACAGTCACCGGGGAGCTGTTTTTT
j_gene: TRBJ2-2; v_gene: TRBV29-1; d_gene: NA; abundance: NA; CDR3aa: CSVEVTELRGYTGELFF; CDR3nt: TGCAGCGTTGAAGTAACAGAGCTACGGGGATACACCGGGGAGCTGTTTTTT
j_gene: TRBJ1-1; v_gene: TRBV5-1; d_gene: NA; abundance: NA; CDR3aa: CASATGPNTEAFF; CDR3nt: TGCGCCAGCGCTACAGGGCCGAACACTGAAGCTTTCTTT
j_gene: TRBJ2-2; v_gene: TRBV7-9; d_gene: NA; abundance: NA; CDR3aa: CASSFTQGAGELFF; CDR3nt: TGTGCCAGCAGCTTCACACAGGGTGCCGGGGAGCTGTTTTTT
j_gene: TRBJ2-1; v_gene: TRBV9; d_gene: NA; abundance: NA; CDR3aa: CASSVPRRGGGDNEQFF; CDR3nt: TGTGCCAGCAGCGTCCCAAGGCGGGGCGGAGGGGACAATGAGCAGTTCTTC
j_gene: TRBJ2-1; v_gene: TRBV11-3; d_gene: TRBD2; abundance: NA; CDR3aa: CASSLGTSGGPIDEQFF; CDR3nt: TGTGCCAGCAGCTTAGGGACTAGCGGGGGACCCATCGATGAGCAGTTCTTC
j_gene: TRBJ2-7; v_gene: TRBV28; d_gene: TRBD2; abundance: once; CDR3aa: CASSQTSPYEQYF; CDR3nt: TGTGCCAGCAGCCAGACTAGCCCCTACGAGCAGTACTTC
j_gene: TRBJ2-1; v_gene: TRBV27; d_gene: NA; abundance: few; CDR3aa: CASSSRGAPYNEQFF; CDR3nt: TGTGCCAGCAGTTCCCGGGGGGCCCCCTACAATGAGCAGTTCTTC
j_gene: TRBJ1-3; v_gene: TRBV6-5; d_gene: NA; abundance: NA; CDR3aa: CASSNDRYSGNTIYF; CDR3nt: TGTGCCAGCAGTAACGACAGGTACTCTGGAAACACCATATATTTT
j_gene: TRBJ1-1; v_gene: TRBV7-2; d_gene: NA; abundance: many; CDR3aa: CASSFFPNTEAFF; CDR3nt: TGTGCCAGCAGCTTTTTTCCAAACACTGAAGCTTTCTTT
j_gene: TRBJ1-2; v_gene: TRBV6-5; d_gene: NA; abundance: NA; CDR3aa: CASSYSSRGGNYGYTF; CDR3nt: TGTGCCAGCAGTTACTCGAGCAGAGGGGGTAACTATGGCTACACCTTC
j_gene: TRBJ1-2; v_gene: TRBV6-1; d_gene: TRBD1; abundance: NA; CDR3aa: CASSGTPGQGRGGYPF; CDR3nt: TGTGCCAGCAGTGGGACGCCGGGACAGGGGAGGGGTGGCTACCCCTTC
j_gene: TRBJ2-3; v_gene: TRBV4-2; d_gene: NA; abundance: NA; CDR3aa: CASSLERPGRVTDTQYF; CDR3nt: TGTGCCAGCAGCTTGGAACGGCCCGGGAGAGTCACAGATACGCAGTATTTT
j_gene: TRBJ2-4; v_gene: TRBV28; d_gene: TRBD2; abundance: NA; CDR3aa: CASSLVAGPTLAKNIQYF; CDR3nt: TGTGCCAGCAGTTTGGTAGCGGGACCTACGCTAGCCAAAAACATTCAGTACTTC
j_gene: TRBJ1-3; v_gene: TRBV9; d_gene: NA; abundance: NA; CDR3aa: CASSVAPGSDGNTIYF; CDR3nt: TGTGCCAGCAGCGTAGCTCCAGGGTCAGATGGAAACACCATATATTTT
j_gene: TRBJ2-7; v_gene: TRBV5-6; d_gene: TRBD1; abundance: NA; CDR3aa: CASSKPGQGAYEQYF; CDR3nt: TGTGCCAGCAGCAAACCGGGACAGGGGGCCTACGAGCAGTACTTC
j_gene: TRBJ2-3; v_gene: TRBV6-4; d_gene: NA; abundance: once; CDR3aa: CASRASAGTDTQYF; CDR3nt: TGTGCCAGCAGGGCTAGCGCGGGCACAGATACGCAGTATTTT
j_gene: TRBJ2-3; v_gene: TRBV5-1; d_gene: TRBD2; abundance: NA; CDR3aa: CASSLAPGLADTQYF; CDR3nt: TGCGCCAGCAGCTTGGCCCCGGGACTAGCGGATACGCAGTATTTT
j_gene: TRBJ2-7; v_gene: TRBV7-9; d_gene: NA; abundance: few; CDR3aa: CASSLPGKPYEQYF; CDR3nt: TGTGCCAGCAGCTTACCAGGGAAGCCCTACGAGCAGTACTTC
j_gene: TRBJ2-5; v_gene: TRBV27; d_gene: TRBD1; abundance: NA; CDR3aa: CASSLGGQDALYF; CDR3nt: TGTGCCAGCAGTTTAGGAGGACAGGATGCTCTGTACTTC
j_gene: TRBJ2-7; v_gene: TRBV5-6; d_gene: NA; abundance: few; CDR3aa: CASSSPRGFSYEQYF; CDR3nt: TGTGCCAGCAGCTCGCCAAGGGGGTTCTCCTACGAGCAGTACTTC
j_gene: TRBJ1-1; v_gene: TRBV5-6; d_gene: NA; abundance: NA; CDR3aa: CASSWTRGGLVTEAFF; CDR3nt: TGTGCCAGCAGCTGGACTCGGGGGGGGCTAGTCACTGAAGCTTTCTTT
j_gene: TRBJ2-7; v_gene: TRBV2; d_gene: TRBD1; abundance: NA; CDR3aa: CASSPQLGTGWHEQYF; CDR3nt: TGTGCCAGCAGTCCCCAATTAGGGACAGGGTGGCATGAGCAGTACTTC
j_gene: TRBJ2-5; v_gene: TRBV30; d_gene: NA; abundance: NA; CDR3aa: CAWDSVGTQYF; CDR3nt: TGTGCCTGGGACAGTGTCGGGACCCAGTACTTC
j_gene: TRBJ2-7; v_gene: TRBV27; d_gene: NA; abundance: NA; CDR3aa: CASSYAGSYEQYF; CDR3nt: TGTGCCAGCAGTTACGCAGGCTCCTACGAGCAGTACTTC
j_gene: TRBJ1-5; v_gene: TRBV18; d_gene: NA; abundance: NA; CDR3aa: CASSLLQGSRDQPQHF; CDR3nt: TGTGCCAGCTCACTCCTCCAGGGTTCAAGGGATCAGCCCCAGCATTTT
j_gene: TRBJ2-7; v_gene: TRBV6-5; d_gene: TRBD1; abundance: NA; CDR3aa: CASSYGPGGSYEQYF; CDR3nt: TGTGCCAGCAGTTACGGACCAGGGGGCTCCTACGAGCAGTACTTC